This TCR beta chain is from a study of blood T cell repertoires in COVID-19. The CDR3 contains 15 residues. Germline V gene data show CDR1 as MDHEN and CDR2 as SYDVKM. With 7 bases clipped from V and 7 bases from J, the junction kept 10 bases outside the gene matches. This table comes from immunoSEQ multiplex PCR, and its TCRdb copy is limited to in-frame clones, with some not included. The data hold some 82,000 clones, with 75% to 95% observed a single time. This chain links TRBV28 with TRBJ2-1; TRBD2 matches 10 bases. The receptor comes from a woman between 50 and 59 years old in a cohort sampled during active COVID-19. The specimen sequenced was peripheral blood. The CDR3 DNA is TGTGCCAGCACCGCCTCGGCTAGCGGGAGAAATGAGCAGTTCTTC. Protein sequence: CASTASASGRNEQFF.